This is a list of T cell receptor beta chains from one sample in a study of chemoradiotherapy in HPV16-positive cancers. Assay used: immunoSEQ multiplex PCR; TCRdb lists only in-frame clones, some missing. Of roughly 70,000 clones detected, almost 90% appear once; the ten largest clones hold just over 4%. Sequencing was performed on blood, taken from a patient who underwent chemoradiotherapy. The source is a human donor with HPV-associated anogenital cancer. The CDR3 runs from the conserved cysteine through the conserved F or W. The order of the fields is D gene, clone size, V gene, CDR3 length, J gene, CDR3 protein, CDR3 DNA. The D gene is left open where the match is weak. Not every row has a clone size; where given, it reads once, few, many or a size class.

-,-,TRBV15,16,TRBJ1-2,CATSRDDKGFNYGYTF,TGTGCCACCAGCAGAGATGATAAGGGGTTTAACTATGGCTACACCTTC
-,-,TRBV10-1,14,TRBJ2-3,CASSESPGTDTQYF,TGCGCCAGCAGTGAGAGCCCAGGCACAGATACGCAGTATTTT
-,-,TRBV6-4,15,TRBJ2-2,CASSDSTVNTGELFF,TGTGCCAGCAGTGACTCGACGGTAAACACCGGGGAGCTGTTTTTT
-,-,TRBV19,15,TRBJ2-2,CASSVGRGMPGELFF,TGTGCCAGTAGTGTTGGGCGGGGAATGCCCGGGGAGCTGTTTTTT
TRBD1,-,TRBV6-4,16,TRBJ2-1,CASSAQGTGRSNEQFF,TGTGCCAGCAGTGCTCAAGGGACAGGGAGATCCAATGAGCAGTTCTTC
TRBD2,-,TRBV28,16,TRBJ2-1,CASSRETSGRVDEQFF,TGTGCCAGCAGCAGAGAGACTAGCGGGAGGGTAGATGAGCAGTTCTTC
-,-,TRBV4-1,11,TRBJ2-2,CASSLLGELFF,TGCGCCAGCAGCCTCCTCGGGGAGCTGTTTTTT
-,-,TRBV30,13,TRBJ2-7,CAWSTREAGEQYF,TGTGCCTGGAGTACTAGGGAAGCGGGCGAGCAGTACTTC
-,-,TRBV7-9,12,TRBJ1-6,CASGGRESPLHF,TGTGCCAGCGGAGGGAGGGAATCACCCCTCCACTTT
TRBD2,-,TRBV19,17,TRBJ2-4,CASSLPSGTRAKNIQYF,TGTGCCAGTAGCCTCCCAAGCGGGACCAGAGCCAAAAACATTCAGTACTTC
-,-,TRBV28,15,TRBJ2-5,CASSLLSRARETQYF,TGTGCCAGCAGTTTATTGTCCAGGGCGCGGGAGACCCAGTACTTC
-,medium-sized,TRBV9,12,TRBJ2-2,CASSVRTGELFF,TGTGCCAGCAGCGTCCGCACCGGGGAGCTGTTTTTT
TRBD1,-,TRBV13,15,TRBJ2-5,CASSSPRGLQETQYF,TGTGCCAGCAGCTCTCCCAGGGGGCTTCAAGAGACCCAGTACTTC
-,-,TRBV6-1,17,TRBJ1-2,CASSDETDFYLNYGYTF,TGTGCCAGCAGTGACGAGACAGACTTCTATCTAAACTATGGCTACACCTTC
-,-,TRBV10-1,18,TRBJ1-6,CASSESKASYSYNSPLHF,TGCGCCAGCAGTGAGTCGAAGGCGAGCTACTCCTATAATTCACCCCTCCACTTT
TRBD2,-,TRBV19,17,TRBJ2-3,CASSMGLAGGVGDTQYF,TGTGCCAGTAGTATGGGACTAGCGGGAGGCGTTGGAGATACGCAGTATTTT
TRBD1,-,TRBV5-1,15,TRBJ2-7,CASSAGTGLISEQYF,TGCGCCAGCAGCGCTGGGACAGGGCTCATCAGCGAGCAGTACTTC
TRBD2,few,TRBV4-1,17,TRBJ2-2,CASSQTLAGVITGELFF,TGCGCCAGCAGCCAGACTCTAGCGGGGGTCATCACCGGGGAGCTGTTTTTT
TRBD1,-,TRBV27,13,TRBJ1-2,CASRRGQGSGYTF,TGTGCCAGCAGGAGGGGACAGGGGAGCGGCTACACCTTC
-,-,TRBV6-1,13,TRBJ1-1,CASSEDGNTEAFF,TGTGCCAGCAGTGAGGACGGGAACACTGAAGCTTTCTTT
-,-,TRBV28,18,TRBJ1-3,CASSFSPGRGDIGNTIYF,TGTGCCAGCAGTTTTTCCCCAGGGCGAGGGGATATTGGAAACACCATATATTTT
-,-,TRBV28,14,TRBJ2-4,CASSTRKGKNIQYF,TGTGCCAGCAGTACTCGGAAGGGCAAAAACATTCAGTACTTC
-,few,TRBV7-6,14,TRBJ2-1,CASSPAGSGNEQFF,TGTGCCAGCAGTCCCGCGGGGTCCGGCAATGAGCAGTTCTTC
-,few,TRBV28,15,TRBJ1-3,CASIFQGGSGNTIYF,TGTGCCAGCATTTTCCAAGGGGGTTCTGGAAACACCATATATTTT
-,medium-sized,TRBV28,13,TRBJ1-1,CASKGVLNTEAFF,TGTGCCAGCAAAGGGGTCTTGAACACTGAAGCTTTCTTT
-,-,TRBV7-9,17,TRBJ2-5,CASSLNPSAAGAPTQYF,TGTGCCAGCAGCTTAAATCCGTCGGCGGCAGGGGCGCCGACCCAGTACTTC
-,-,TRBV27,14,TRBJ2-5,CASSPWTSQETQYF,TGTGCCAGCAGTCCGTGGACTTCACAAGAGACCCAGTACTTC
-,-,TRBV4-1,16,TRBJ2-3,CASSGQVGRATDTQYF,TGCGCCAGCAGCGGACAGGTCGGGAGGGCCACAGATACGCAGTATTTT
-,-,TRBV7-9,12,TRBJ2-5,CASSFLIETQYF,TGTGCCAGCAGCTTTCTTATTGAGACCCAGTACTTC
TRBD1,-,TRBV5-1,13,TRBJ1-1,CASSIGTAGEAFF,TGCGCCAGCAGCATCGGGACAGCTGGGGAAGCTTTCTTT
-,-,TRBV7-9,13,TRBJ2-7,CASSLAGIYEQYF,TGTGCCAGCAGCTTAGCAGGGATCTACGAGCAGTACTTC
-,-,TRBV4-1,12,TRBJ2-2,CASSQSAGELFF,TGCGCCAGCAGCCAATCCGCCGGGGAGCTGTTTTTT
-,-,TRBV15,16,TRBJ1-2,CATSKTQTDVVYGYTF,TGTGCCACCAGCAAAACTCAAACAGATGTCGTTTATGGCTACACCTTC
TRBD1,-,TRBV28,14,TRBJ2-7,CASSSRQGAREQYF,TGTGCCAGCAGTTCTCGACAGGGGGCGAGGGAGCAGTACTTC
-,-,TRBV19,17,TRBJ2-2,CASSRQDTEGFTGELFF,TGTGCCAGTAGTAGACAGGATACCGAAGGGTTCACCGGGGAGCTGTTTTTT
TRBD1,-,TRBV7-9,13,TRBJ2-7,CASSRTGVYEQYF,TGTGCCAGCAGTCGGACAGGGGTCTACGAGCAGTACTTC
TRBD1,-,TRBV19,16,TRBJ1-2,CASSRYSGQGNYGYTF,TGTGCCAGTAGTAGATACTCGGGACAGGGAAACTATGGCTACACCTTC
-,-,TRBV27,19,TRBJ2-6,CASSPSGTDLRSGANVLTF,TGTGCCAGCAGTCCCTCCGGGACCGACTTACGCTCTGGGGCCAACGTCCTGACTTTC
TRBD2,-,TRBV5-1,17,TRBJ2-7,CASSPSLLAGISYEQYF,TGCGCCAGCAGCCCTAGTCTACTAGCGGGTATCTCCTACGAGCAGTACTTC
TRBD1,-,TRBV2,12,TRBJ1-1,CASKTGFAEAFF,TGTGCCAGCAAGACAGGGTTTGCTGAAGCTTTCTTT
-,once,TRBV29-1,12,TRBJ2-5,CSGAARQETQYF,TGCAGCGGTGCCGCTCGCCAAGAGACCCAGTACTTC
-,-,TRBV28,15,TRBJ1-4,CASTSGGAPNEKLFF,TGTGCCAGCACCTCAGGAGGGGCCCCTAATGAAAAACTGTTTTTT
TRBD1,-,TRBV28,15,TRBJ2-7,CASSYGTAKPYEQYF,TGTGCCAGCAGTTATGGGACAGCTAAACCCTACGAGCAGTACTTC
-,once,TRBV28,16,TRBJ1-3,CASSTTGRSSGNTIYF,TGTGCCAGCAGTACTACAGGGCGATCGTCTGGAAACACCATATATTTT
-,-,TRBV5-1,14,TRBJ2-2,CASKANANTGELFF,TGCGCCAGCAAGGCGAACGCGAACACCGGGGAGCTGTTTTTT
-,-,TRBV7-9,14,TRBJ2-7,CADTRQGSSYEQYF,TGTGCCGACACCAGGCAGGGAAGCTCCTACGAGCAGTACTTC
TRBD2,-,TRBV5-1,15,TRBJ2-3,CASSLGGRGTDTQYF,TGCGCCAGCAGCTTGGGCGGGAGGGGAACAGATACGCAGTATTTT
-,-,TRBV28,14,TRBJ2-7,CASSLNHGSYEQYF,TGTGCCAGCAGTTTGAATCACGGCTCCTACGAGCAGTACTTC
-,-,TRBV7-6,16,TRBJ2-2,CASSLALRTSPGELFF,TGTGCCAGCAGCTTAGCGCTAAGGACGAGCCCCGGGGAGCTGTTTTTT
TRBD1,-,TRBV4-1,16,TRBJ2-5,CASRVTGGILQETQYF,TGCGCCAGCAGAGTCACAGGGGGCATTCTACAAGAGACCCAGTACTTC
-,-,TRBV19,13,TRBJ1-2,CASSRTQGYGYTF,TGTGCCAGTAGTAGAACCCAGGGGTATGGCTACACCTTC
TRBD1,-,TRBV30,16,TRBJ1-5,CAWSPIGQGAIQPQHF,TGTGCCTGGAGTCCTATAGGACAGGGCGCGATTCAGCCCCAGCATTTT
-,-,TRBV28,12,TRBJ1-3,CASSFLGNTIYF,TGTGCCAGCAGTTTTCTTGGAAACACCATATATTTT